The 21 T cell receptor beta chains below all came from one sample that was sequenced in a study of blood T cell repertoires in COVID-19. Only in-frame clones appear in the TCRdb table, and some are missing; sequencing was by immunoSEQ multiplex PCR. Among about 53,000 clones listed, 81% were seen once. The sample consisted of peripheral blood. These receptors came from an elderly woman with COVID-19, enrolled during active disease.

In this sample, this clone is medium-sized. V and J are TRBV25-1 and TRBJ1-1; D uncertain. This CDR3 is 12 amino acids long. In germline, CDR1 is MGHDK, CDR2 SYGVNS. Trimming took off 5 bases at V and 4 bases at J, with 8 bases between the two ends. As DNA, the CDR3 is TGTGCCAGCAGTCTCCTCGGCACTGAAGCTTTCTTT. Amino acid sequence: CASSLLGTEAFF.

The CDR3 reads CASSPFGSDEQFF. The DNA for the CDR3 is TGTGCCAGCTCACCCTTCGGGTCCGATGAGCAGTTCTTC. J is TRBJ2-1 and V is TRBV18; D is ambiguous. The length of the CDR3 is 13 residues. Trimming shortened V by 3 bases and J by 8 bases, and 11 bases separated the two germline ends. In germline, CDR1 is KGHSH, CDR2 LQKENI.

DNA for the CDR3: TGTGCCAGCAGTTTAATGACTAGCTTACACGAGCAGTACTTC. Translated: CASSLMTSLHEQYF. V and J are TRBV27 and TRBJ2-7; 7 bases match TRBD2. Per germline, CDR1 MNHEY and CDR2 SMNVEV (reference sequence). This CDR3 contains 14 residues. V dropped 2 bases and J dropped 5; count of bases not matched to a gene: 6.

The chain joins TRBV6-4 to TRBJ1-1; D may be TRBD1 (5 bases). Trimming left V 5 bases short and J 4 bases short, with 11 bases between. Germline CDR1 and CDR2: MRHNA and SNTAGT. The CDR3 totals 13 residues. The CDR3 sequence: CASSTGGGTEAFF. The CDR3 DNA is TGTGCCAGCAGTACGGGGGGGGGCACTGAAGCTTTCTTT.

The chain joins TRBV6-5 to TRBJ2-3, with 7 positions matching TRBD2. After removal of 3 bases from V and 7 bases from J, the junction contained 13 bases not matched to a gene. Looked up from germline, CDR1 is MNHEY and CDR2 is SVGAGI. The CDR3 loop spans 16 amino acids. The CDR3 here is CASSYSVQRGYNTQYF. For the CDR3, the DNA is TGTGCCAGCAGTTATTCAGTGCAGCGGGGTTACAATACGCAGTATTTT.

The CDR3 protein is CASSATLRPGQQSTDTQYF. The CDR3 coding sequence is TGTGCCAGCAGCGCCACCCTCCGGCCGGGACAACAGAGTACGGATACGCAGTATTTT. This chain joins TRBV9 and TRBJ2-3; perhaps TRBD1 as D (6 bases). The CDR3 consists of 19 residues. With 3 bases removed from V and 6 bases from J, the gap between germline ends came to 29 bases. The germline gives CDR1 SGDLS, CDR2 YYNGEE.

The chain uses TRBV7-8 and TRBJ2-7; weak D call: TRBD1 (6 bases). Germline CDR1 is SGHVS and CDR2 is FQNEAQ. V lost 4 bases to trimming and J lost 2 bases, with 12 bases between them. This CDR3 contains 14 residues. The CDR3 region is CASSSPGQPYEQYF. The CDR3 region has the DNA TGTGCCAGCAGCTCCCCGGGACAACCCTACGAGCAGTACTTC.

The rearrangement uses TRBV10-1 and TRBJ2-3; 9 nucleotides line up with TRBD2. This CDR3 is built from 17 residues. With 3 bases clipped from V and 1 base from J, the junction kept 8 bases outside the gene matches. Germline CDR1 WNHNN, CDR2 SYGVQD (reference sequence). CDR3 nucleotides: TGCGCCAGCAGTGATTTTCGACTAGCGGAACGCACAGATACGCAGTATTTT. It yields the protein CASSDFRLAERTDTQYF.

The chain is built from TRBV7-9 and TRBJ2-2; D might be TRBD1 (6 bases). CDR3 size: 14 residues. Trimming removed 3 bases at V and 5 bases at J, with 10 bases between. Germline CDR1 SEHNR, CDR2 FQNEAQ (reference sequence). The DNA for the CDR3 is TGTGCCAGCAGCTTGCAGGGGAAGACCGGGGAGCTGTTTTTT. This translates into CASSLQGKTGELFF.

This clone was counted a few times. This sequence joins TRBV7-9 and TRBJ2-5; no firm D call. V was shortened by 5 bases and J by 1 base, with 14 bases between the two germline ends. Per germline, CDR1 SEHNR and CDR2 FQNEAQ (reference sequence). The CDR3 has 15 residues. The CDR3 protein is CASSTLPVVQETQYF. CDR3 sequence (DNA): TGTGCCAGCAGCACCCTCCCGGTGGTCCAAGAGACCCAGTACTTC.

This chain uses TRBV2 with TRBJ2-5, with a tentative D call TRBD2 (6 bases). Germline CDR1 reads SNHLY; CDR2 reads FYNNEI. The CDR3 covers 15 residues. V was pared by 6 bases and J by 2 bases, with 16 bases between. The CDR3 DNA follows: TGTGCCAGCAGCGCAGGACGGGGGAGGCAAGAGACCCAGTACTTC. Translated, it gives CASSAGRGRQETQYF. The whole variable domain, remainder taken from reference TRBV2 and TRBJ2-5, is EPEVTQTPSHQVTQMGQEVILRCVPISNHLYFYWYRQILGQKVEFLVSFYNNEISEKSEIFDDQFSVERPDGSNFTLKIRSTKLEDSAMYFCASSAGRGRQETQYFGPGTRLLVL.

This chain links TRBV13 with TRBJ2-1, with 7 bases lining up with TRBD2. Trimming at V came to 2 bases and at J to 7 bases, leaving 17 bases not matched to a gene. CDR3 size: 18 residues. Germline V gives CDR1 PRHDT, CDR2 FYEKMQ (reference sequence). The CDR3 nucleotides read TGTGCCAGCAGCTTACCTGACGGGTGGCGCGGGGGTAAAAATGAGCAGTTCTTC. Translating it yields CASSLPDGWRGGKNEQFF. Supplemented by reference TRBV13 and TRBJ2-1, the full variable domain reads AAGVIQSPRHLIKEKRETATLKCYPIPRHDTVYWYQQGPGQDPQFLISFYEKMQSDKGSIPDRFSAQQFSDYHSELNMSSLELGDSALYFCASSLPDGWRGGKNEQFFGPGTRLTVL.

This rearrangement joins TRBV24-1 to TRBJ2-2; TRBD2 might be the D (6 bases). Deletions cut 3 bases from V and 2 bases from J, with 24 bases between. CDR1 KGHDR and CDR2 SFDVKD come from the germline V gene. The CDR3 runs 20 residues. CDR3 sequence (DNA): TGTGCCACCAGTGATCCGAATTTAGGGGCGGGGAGGACCAACACCGGGGAGCTGTTTTTT. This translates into CATSDPNLGAGRTNTGELFF.

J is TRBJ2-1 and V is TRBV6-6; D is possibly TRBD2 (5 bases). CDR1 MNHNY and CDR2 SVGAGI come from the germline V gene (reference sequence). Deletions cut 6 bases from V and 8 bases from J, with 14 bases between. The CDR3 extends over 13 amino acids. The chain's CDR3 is CASSTPWGDEQFF. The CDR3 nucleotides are TGTGCCAGCAGCACCCCCTGGGGAGATGAGCAGTTCTTC.

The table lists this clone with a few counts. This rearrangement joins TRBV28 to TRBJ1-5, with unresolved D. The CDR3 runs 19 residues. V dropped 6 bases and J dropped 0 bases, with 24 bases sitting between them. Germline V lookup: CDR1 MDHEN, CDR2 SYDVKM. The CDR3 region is CASSLTPTVIGDSNQPQHF. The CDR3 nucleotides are TGTGCCAGCAGCCTTACTCCGACTGTGATTGGAGATAGCAATCAGCCCCAGCATTTT.

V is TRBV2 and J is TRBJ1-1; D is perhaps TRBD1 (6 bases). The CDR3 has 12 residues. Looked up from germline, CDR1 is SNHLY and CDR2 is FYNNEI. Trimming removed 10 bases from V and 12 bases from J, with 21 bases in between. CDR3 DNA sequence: TGTGCCACCCCGAAAGACAAGGGGGTACCTTTCTTT. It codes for CATPKDKGVPFF. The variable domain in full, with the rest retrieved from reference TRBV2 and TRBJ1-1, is EPEVTQTPSHQVTQMGQEVILRCVPISNHLYFYWYRQILGQKVEFLVSFYNNEISEKSEIFDDQFSVERPDGSNFTLKIRSTKLEDSAMYFCATPKDKGVPFFGQGTRLTVV.

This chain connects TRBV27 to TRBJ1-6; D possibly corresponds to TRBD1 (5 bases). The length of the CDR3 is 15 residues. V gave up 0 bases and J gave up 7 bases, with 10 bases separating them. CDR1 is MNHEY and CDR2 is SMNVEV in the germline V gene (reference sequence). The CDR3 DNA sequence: TGTGCCAGCAGTTTATCGGCGGGGGGGAATTCACCCCTCCACTTT. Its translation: CASSLSAGGNSPLHF.

The CDR3 nucleotides are TGTGCCTGGAGTGTGATCGGTGCGTACGGGACTCGAGCTAACTATGGCTACACCTTC. Its translation: CAWSVIGAYGTRANYGYTF. The rearrangement links TRBV30 to TRBJ1-2; weak D call: TRBD1 (5 bases). V lost 0 bases, J lost 0 bases, and 23 bases lay in between. The CDR3 is made up of 19 amino acids. Germline CDR1 is GTSNPN and CDR2 is SVGIG (reference sequence). Drawing the rest from reference TRBV30 and TRBJ1-2, the complete variable domain is SQTIHQWPATLVQPVGSPLSLECTVEGTSNPNLYWYRQAAGRGLQLLFYSVGIGQISSEVPQNLSASRPQDRQFILSSKKLLLSDSGFYLCAWSVIGAYGTRANYGYTFGSGTRLTVV.

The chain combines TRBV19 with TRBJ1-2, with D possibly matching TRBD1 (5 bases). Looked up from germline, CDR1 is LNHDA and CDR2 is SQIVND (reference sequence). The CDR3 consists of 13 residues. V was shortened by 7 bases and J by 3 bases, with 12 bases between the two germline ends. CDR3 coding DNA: TGTGCCAGTACCCCCCGGGGGGACTATGGCTACACCTTC. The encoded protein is CASTPRGDYGYTF.

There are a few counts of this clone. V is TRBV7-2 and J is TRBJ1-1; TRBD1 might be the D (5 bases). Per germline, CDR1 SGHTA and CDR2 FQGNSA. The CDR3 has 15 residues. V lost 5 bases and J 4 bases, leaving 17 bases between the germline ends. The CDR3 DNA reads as TGTGCCAGCAGCCCCCTGGCGGGGGGTGGCACTGAAGCTTTCTTT. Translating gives CASSPLAGGGTEAFF.

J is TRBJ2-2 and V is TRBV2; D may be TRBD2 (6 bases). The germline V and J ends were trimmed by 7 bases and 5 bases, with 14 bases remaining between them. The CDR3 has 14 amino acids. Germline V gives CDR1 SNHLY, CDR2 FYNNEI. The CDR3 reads CASTAASVTGELFF. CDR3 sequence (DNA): TGTGCCAGCACGGCGGCTAGCGTTACCGGGGAGCTGTTTTTT.